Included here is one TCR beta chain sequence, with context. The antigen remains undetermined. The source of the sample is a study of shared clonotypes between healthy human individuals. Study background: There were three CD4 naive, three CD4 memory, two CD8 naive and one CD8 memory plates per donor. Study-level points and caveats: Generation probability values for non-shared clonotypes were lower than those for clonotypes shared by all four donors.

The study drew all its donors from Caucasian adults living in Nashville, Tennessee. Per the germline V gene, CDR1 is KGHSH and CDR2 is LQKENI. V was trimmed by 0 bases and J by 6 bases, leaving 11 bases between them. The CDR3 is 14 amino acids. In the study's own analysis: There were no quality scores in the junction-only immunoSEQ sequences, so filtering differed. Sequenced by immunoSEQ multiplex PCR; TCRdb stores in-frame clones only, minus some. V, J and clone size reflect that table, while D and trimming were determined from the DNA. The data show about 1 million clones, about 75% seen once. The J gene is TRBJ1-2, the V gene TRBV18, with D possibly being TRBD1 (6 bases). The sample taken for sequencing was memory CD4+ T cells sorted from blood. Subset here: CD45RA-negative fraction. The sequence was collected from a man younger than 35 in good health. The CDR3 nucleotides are TGTGCCAGCTCACCACCGGGGGGGCAAAATGGCTACACCTTC. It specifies CASSPPGGQNGYTF.